The TCR beta chain described here comes from a study of molecular identifiers for immune sequencing clone quantification. The V gene's germline CDR1 is KGHDR and CDR2 SFDVKD. There are 14 residues in the CDR3. V was shortened by 1 base and J by 4 bases, with 7 bases between the two germline ends. Overall study findings and caveats: Under 1% of molecules in naive cells, but over 97% of effector molecules, belonged to clones above 20 RNA copies.

When naive CD8 T cells were sorted, they were gated as CD8+CD4-CCR7+CD45RA+. With regard to this clonotype: Its specificity is unknown.

Previously described methods and listed TCR primers were used for bulk TCR libraries. TCRdb used MiXCR to reprocess the PCR reads, holding one entry per CDR3 protein. The table lists some 320,000 distinct CDR3 sequences, 24% of them singletons. The origin of this receptor is a human donor in good health. Some libraries in this study had Jurkat cell RNA spiked in. V gene TRBV24-1 combines with J gene TRBJ1-5; possible D gene TRBD1, 5 bases. Sequences were obtained from naive CD8+ T cells from blood, with Jurkat cell RNA spiked in. Regarding subset: FACS-sorted CD8+CD4-CCR7+CD45RA+ naive T cells. CDR3: CATSDLGANQPQHF. For the CDR3, the DNA is TGTGCCACCAGTGATTTAGGGGCAAATCAGCCCCAGCATTTT.